Below are 15 T cell receptor beta chains sequenced from a single sample in a study of a mutant IDH1 vaccine in newly diagnosed glioma. Stated time point: week 5, during vaccination. A single vaccine dose contained 300 ug of mutant IDH1 20-mer peptide, and topical imiquimod was used with it. Here immunoSEQ multiplex PCR was the method, and the copy in TCRdb shows in-frame clones only, minus some. The data contain around 36,000 clones, about nine tenths of them singletons. The antigens of these receptors remain unknown. Sequencing was performed on PBMCs, taken from a glioma patient whose treatment included an IDH1 peptide vaccine. The source of these receptors is a man aged 50-59 years with glioma.

The J gene is TRBJ2-7, the V gene TRBV11-2, with 7 bases identical to TRBD1. The CDR3 is 15 amino acids. The V segment lost 1 base and the J segment 4 bases; nucleotides outside the gene matches: 7. In germline, CDR1 is SGHAT, CDR2 FQNNGV. CDR3 residues: CASSLGWDSWYEQYF. CDR3 DNA sequence: TGTGCCAGCAGCTTAGGATGGGACAGCTGGTACGAGCAGTACTTC. The full variable domain, rest sourced from reference TRBV11-2 and TRBJ2-7, is EAGVAQSPRYKIIEKRQSVAFWCNPISGHATLYWYQQILGQGPKLLIQFQNNGVVDDSQLPKDRFSAERLKGVDSTLKIQPAKLEDSAVYLCASSLGWDSWYEQYFGPGTRLTVT.

This chain connects TRBV7-2 to TRBJ2-2; 9 nucleotides agree with TRBD1. After removal of 8 bases from V and 5 bases from J, the junction contained 9 bases not matched to a gene. The CDR3 runs to 15 residues. Per germline, CDR1 SGHTA and CDR2 FQGNSA. Here the CDR3 reads CASWLGTGNTGELFF. The CDR3 bases are TGTGCCAGCTGGTTAGGGACAGGGAATACCGGGGAGCTGTTTTTT.

Written as DNA, the CDR3 is TGTGCCAGCAGTGAAGCGCGTGGCAGACTCACCTACGAGCAGTACTTC. Translating gives CASSEARGRLTYEQYF. This chain connects TRBV6-1 to TRBJ2-7; D ambiguous. In germline, CDR1 is MNHNS, CDR2 SASEGT. Trimming left V 0 bases short and J 2 bases short, with 14 bases between. The CDR3 extends over 16 amino acids.

V is TRBV7-3 and J is TRBJ2-1; D remains unclear. Germline V CDR1 and CDR2: SGHTA, FQGTGA. Trimming removed 3 bases at V and 0 bases at J, with 12 bases between. CDR3 size: 16 residues. This CDR3 reads CASSLTKLASYNEQFF. The CDR3 region has the DNA TGTGCCAGCAGCTTGACGAAGCTTGCCTCCTACAATGAGCAGTTCTTC.

This chain connects TRBV15 to TRBJ1-1, with a weak D call TRBD1 (5 bases). From germline, CDR1 is LNHNV and CDR2 YYDKDF (reference sequence). The CDR3 covers 15 residues. Between the trimmed V and J ends, which lost 1 base and 0 bases, there was a span of 9 bases. This CDR3 reads CATSRVTAMNTEAFF. In DNA, the CDR3 is TGTGCCACCAGCAGAGTGACAGCTATGAACACTGAAGCTTTCTTT.

The chain uses TRBV9 and TRBJ2-2; D is perhaps TRBD2 (6 bases). V was pared by 3 bases and J by 4 bases, with 13 bases between. CDR3 length: 15 residues. Per the germline V gene, CDR1 is SGDLS and CDR2 is YYNGEE. Here the CDR3 DNA reads TGTGCCAGCAGCGCAAGGGACTTACTCACCGGGGAGCTGTTTTTT. It translates to CASSARDLLTGELFF.

The chain uses TRBV4-1 and TRBJ2-5; 11 bases align to TRBD2. This CDR3 spans 14 amino acids. V shed 2 bases, J shed 9 bases, and the junction held 5 bases outside the gene matches. Germline values: CDR1 MGHRA, CDR2 YSYEKL. CDR3 DNA: TGCGCCAGCAGCCAACCCAATAGCGGGGGGGCCCAGTACTTC. Protein sequence: CASSQPNSGGAQYF.

The chain couples TRBV5-4 to TRBJ1-2; D gene unclear. The CDR3 extends over 13 amino acids. Germline CDR1 reads SGHNT; CDR2 reads YYREEE (reference sequence). Trimming took off 4 bases at V and 1 base at J, with 8 bases between the two ends. The CDR3 DNA reads as TGTGCCAGCAGCCTAGAGAGTAACTATGGCTACACCTTC. Translated: CASSLESNYGYTF. Full variable domain (rest looked up from reference TRBV5-4 and TRBJ1-2): ETGVTQSPTHLIKTRGQQVTLRCSSQSGHNTVSWYQQALGQGPQFIFQYYREEENGRGNFPPRFSGLQFPNYSSELNVNALELDDSALYLCASSLESNYGYTFGSGTRLTVV.

The V and J genes are TRBV5-1 and TRBJ2-5; D may be TRBD1 or TRBD2 (5 bases each). CDR3 length: 14 residues. V was trimmed by 5 bases and J by 6 bases, leaving 17 bases between them. CDR1 is SGHRS and CDR2 is YFSETQ in the germline V gene. CDR3 sequence (DNA): TGCGCCAGCAGAAGGGACCTTACTCAGCAGACCCAGTACTTC. This codes for CASRRDLTQQTQYF. Complete variable domain (other parts from reference TRBV5-1 and TRBJ2-5): KAGVTQTPRYLIKTRGQQVTLSCSPISGHRSVSWYQQTPGQGLQFLFEYFSETQRNKGNFPGRFSGRQFSNSRSEMNVSTLELGDSALYLCASRRDLTQQTQYFGPGTRLLVL.

The chain couples TRBV10-3 to TRBJ2-2; D may be TRBD1 (5 bases). The germline CDR1 and CDR2 sequences are ENHRY and SYGVKD. Trimming left V 2 bases short and J 0 bases short, with 10 bases between. This CDR3 has 16 residues. The chain's CDR3 is CAISEVGLANTGELFF. The CDR3 nucleotides are TGTGCCATCAGTGAGGTGGGGCTTGCGAACACCGGGGAGCTGTTTTTT.

The rearrangement links TRBV9 to TRBJ2-1; 10 positions match TRBD2. Germline CDR1 is SGDLS and CDR2 is YYNGEE. The trim removed 0 bases at V and 5 bases at J, leaving 2 bases unmatched. This CDR3 contains 15 residues. CDR3: CASSVALAGNNEQFF. The CDR3 bases are TGTGCCAGCAGCGTAGCACTAGCGGGGAACAATGAGCAGTTCTTC.

The V and J genes are TRBV9 and TRBJ2-1; D might be TRBD2 (5 bases). CDR3 size: 14 residues. V was pared by 3 bases and J by 6 bases, with 13 bases between. Per germline, CDR1 SGDLS and CDR2 YYNGEE. This CDR3 is CASSGRLLGNEQFF. The CDR3 nucleotides read TGTGCCAGCAGCGGAAGACTACTTGGCAATGAGCAGTTCTTC.

The chain combines TRBV5-1 with TRBJ2-3; 8 bases fit TRBD1. Germline CDR1 is SGHRS and CDR2 is YFSETQ. V gave up 2 bases and J gave up 5 bases; unmatched junction bases: 13. This CDR3 has 17 residues. This CDR3 is CASSFYGQGGGEDTQYF. The CDR3 DNA sequence: TGCGCCAGCAGCTTCTATGGACAGGGCGGAGGGGAAGATACGCAGTATTTT.

V is TRBV30 and J is TRBJ1-3; D is perhaps TRBD1 (5 bases). V was shortened by 0 bases and J by 0 bases, with 15 bases between the two germline ends. Germline V CDR1 and CDR2: GTSNPN, SVGIG (reference sequence). The length of the CDR3 is 17 residues. The CDR3 is CAWSVATGRPSGNTIYF. In nucleotides, the CDR3 is TGTGCCTGGAGTGTGGCCACGGGACGGCCCTCTGGAAACACCATATATTTT. Supplemented by reference TRBV30 and TRBJ1-3, the full variable domain reads SQTIHQWPATLVQPVGSPLSLECTVEGTSNPNLYWYRQAAGRGLQLLFYSVGIGQISSEVPQNLSASRPQDRQFILSSKKLLLSDSGFYLCAWSVATGRPSGNTIYFGEGSWLTVV.

The rearrangement uses TRBV19 and TRBJ2-1; 9 bases are a match to TRBD1. This CDR3 spans 14 amino acids. CDR1 and CDR2 from the germline V gene are LNHDA and SQIVND (reference sequence). The junction had 5 bases not matched to a gene; V was cut back by 3 bases and J by 8 bases. The CDR3 here is CASSMSNRGHEQFF. The CDR3 DNA reads as TGTGCCAGTAGTATGTCTAACAGGGGGCATGAGCAGTTCTTC.